This T cell receptor beta chain was captured in a study of beta chain features in type 1 diabetes. The CDR3 spans 15 residues. V lost 0 bases and J 2 bases, leaving 10 bases between the germline ends. In germline, CDR1 is SGHRS, CDR2 YFSETQ. The whole isolated RNA underwent reverse transcription, so sequencing captured expressed TCRB transcripts. Clones were sequenced by immunoSEQ multiplex PCR, and TCRdb holds only the in-frame ones, with some missing. The sample includes under 300,000 clones, 27% seen only once; the top ten take 3.5% to 4.5%. Sorting that relied on CD45RO/CCR7/CD25/CD127/CD95/CD27 yielded CD4+ naive, central memory, regulatory and stem cell-like memory cells. Sorted populations were all over 98% pure.

This clonotype was sampled from a man aged 30 to 39 in good health. The V and J genes are TRBV5-1 and TRBJ2-3, with a possible D match to TRBD2 (7 bases). Specimen: central memory CD4+ T cells from blood. The CDR3 coding sequence is TGCGCCAGCAGCTTGGCGGGGGGCCCCACAGATACGCAGTATTTT. As protein: CASSLAGGPTDTQYF. Full variable domain (missing parts from reference TRBV5-1 and TRBJ2-3): KAGVTQTPRYLIKTRGQQVTLSCSPISGHRSVSWYQQTPGQGLQFLFEYFSETQRNKGNFPGRFSGRQFSNSRSEMNVSTLELGDSALYLCASSLAGGPTDTQYFGPGTRLTVL.